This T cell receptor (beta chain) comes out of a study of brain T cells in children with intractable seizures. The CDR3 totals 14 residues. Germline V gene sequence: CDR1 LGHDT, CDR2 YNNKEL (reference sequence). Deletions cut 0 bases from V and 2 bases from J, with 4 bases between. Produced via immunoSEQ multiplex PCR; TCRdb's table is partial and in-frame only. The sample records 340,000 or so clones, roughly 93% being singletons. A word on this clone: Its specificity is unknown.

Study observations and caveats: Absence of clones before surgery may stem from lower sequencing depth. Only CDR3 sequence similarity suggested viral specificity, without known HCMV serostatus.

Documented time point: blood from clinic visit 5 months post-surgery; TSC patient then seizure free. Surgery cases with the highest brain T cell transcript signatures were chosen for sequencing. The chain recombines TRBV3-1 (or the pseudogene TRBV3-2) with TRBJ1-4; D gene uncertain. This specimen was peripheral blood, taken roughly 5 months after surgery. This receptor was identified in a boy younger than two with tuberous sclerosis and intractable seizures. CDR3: CASSQDPTNEKLFF. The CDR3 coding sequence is TGTGCCAGCAGCCAAGACCCTACTAATGAAAAACTGTTTTTT.